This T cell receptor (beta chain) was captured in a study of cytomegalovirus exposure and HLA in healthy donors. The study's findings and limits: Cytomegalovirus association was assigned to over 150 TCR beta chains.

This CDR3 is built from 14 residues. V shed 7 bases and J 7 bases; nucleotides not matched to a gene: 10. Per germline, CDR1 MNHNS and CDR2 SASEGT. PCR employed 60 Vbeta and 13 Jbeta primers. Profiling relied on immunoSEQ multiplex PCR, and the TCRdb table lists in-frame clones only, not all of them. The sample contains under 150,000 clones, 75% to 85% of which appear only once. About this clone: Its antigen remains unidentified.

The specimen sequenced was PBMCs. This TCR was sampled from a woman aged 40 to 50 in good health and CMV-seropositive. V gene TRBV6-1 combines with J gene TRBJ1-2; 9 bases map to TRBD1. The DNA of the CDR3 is TGTGCCAGCATCTTACAGGGGGCCTCGGGTGGCTACACCTTC. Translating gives CASILQGASGGYTF.